What follows are 13 T cell receptor beta chains derived from one specimen sequenced in a study of early T cells in non-severe SARS-CoV-2 infection. One entry per CDR3 protein, called by TCRdb with MiXCR from the 5' RACE reads. The table includes 95,000 to 100,000 distinct CDR3 sequences, roughly an eighth detected once. The sequencing sample was made of whole blood. The receptor source for this set is an adult who was a healthcare worker with PCR-confirmed SARS-CoV-2 infection or an uninfected control (not recorded which).

In its sample, this clonotype was seen a few times. The rearrangement links TRBV11-2 to TRBJ2-7; D ambiguous. This CDR3 comprises 15 residues. Germline V gene data show CDR1 as SGHAT and CDR2 as FQNNGV. The germline V and J ends were trimmed by 2 bases and 2 bases, with 13 bases remaining between them. Here the CDR3 reads CASSLWNAGTYEQYF. Here the CDR3 DNA reads TGTGCCAGCAGCTTATGGAATGCAGGCACCTACGAGCAGTACTTC.

This clonotype has only a few counts. The rearrangement links TRBV20-1 to TRBJ2-1, with D perhaps being TRBD1 or TRBD2 (5 bases each). The CDR3 has 15 residues. Deletions cut 3 bases from V and 7 bases from J, with 19 bases between. The germline CDR1 and CDR2 sequences are DFQATT and SNEGSKA (reference sequence). DNA for the CDR3: TGCAGTGCTAGGGCGACGGGAACGTCAGGGAATGAGCAGTTCTTC. Translated, it gives CSARATGTSGNEQFF.

This clonotype was picked up many times. V is TRBV20-1 and J is TRBJ1-1; 8 bases agree with TRBD1. V lost 5 bases and J lost 1; bases outside the gene matches: 6. Germline CDR1 reads DFQATT; CDR2 reads SNEGSKA (reference sequence). This CDR3 comprises 14 residues. For the CDR3, the DNA is TGCAGTGCTGCGGACAGGGCCAAGAACACTGAAGCTTTCTTT. It yields the protein CSAADRAKNTEAFF.

This clonotype was observed a handful of times. V usage is TRBV29-1 and J usage is TRBJ1-2; no definite D call. CDR3 length: 13 amino acids. V gave up 1 base and J gave up 3 bases, with 9 bases separating them. The germline V gene encodes CDR1 SQVTM and CDR2 ANQGSEA. The CDR3 DNA reads as TGCAGCGTTGAAGGGGGTCTAGACTATGGCTACACCTTC. Translation gives CSVEGGLDYGYTF. The full variable domain, in which reference TRBV29-1 and TRBJ1-2 provide the parts outside the CDR3, is SAVISQKPSRDICQRGTSLTIQCQVDSQVTMMFWYRQQPGQSLTLIATANQGSEATYESGFVIDKFPISRPNLTFSTLTVSNMSPEDSSIYLCSVEGGLDYGYTFGSGTRLTVV.

This clonotype was recorded many times. The chain recombines TRBV6-5 with TRBJ2-3; perhaps D is TRBD1 or TRBD2 (5 bases each). The CDR3 is made up of 15 amino acids. Trimming cost V 2 bases and J 0 bases, with 9 bases left between them. In germline, CDR1 is MNHEY, CDR2 SVGAGI. This chain's CDR3 is CASSYGGSSTDTQYF. In DNA, the CDR3 is TGTGCCAGCAGTTACGGGGGTTCTAGCACAGATACGCAGTATTTT.

Turning to this clonotype: An end of the junction differs from the germline gene, which may be a read error. The J gene is TRBJ2-1, the V gene TRBV29-1, with TRBD1 matching over 7 bases. The CDR3 totals 11 residues. Germline V lookup: CDR1 SQVTM, CDR2 ANQGSEA. The CDR3 protein is CSVGTGREQFF. The CDR3 bases are TGCAGCGTTGGGACAGGCCGAGAGCAGTTCTTT.

The rearrangement links TRBV6-5 to TRBJ2-2; 7 bases are shared with TRBD1. Germline V gene lookup returns CDR1 MNHEY and CDR2 SVGAGI. The junction had 10 bases not matched to a gene; V was cut back by 5 bases and J by 4 bases. The length of the CDR3 is 16 residues. The chain's CDR3 is CASSPQTGRATGELFF. CDR3 nucleotide sequence: TGTGCCAGCAGTCCTCAGACAGGGCGGGCCACCGGGGAGCTGTTTTTT.

This clonotype was seen a few times. This rearrangement joins TRBV28 to TRBJ2-1, with a possible D match to TRBD1 (7 bases). The germline V and J ends were trimmed by 3 bases and 10 bases, with 16 bases remaining between them. This CDR3 is 14 amino acids long. CDR1 and CDR2 from the germline V gene are MDHEN and SYDVKM. CDR3: CASSFRGRGVEQFF. CDR3 coding DNA: TGTGCCAGCAGTTTTAGGGGCAGGGGGGTCGAGCAGTTCTTC.

In this sample, this clonotype turned up a few times. The J gene is TRBJ2-5, the V gene TRBV6-2 or TRBV6-3; D gene uncertain. V was clipped by 5 bases and J by 2 bases, with 6 bases between them. The V gene's germline CDR1 is MNHEY and CDR2 SVGEGT. The CDR3 is 12 amino acids. For the CDR3, the DNA is TGTGCCAGCAGTCAACAACAAGAGACCCAGTACTTC. It specifies CASSQQQETQYF.

This clonotype was detected only once. The chain combines TRBV28 with TRBJ2-7; 12 nucleotides match TRBD2. After removal of 8 bases from V and 2 bases from J, the junction contained 13 bases not matched to a gene. This CDR3 is built from 17 residues. Germline assignment: CDR1 MDHEN and CDR2 SYDVKM. DNA of the CDR3: TGTGCCAGCCTCAAATACAGGACTAGCGGGGCTACCTACGAGCAGTACTTC. Translating it yields CASLKYRTSGATYEQYF.

The V gene is TRBV20-1, the J gene TRBJ2-3; 13 bases line up with TRBD2. Germline lookup yields CDR1 DFQATT and CDR2 SNEGSKA (reference sequence). J lost 1 base, V lost 0 bases, and 1 base had no gene match. CDR3 length: 16 residues. CDR3 region: CSARDGTSGGTDTQYF. The CDR3 DNA reads TGCAGTGCTAGAGACGGGACTAGCGGGGGCACAGATACGCAGTATTTT.

This clonotype has ten or more counts. The CDR3 region has the DNA TGTGCCAGCAGAAGGACGGGGTCCTACGAGCAGTACTTC. Residues: CASRRTGSYEQYF. This rearrangement joins TRBV28 to TRBJ2-7, with a possible D match to TRBD2 (5 bases). V was cut by 6 bases and J by 1 base, with 10 bases left in between. The CDR3 covers 13 residues. Germline V CDR1 and CDR2: MDHEN, SYDVKM.

This chain links TRBV11-3 with TRBJ2-3, with no clear D. Germline V gives CDR1 SGHNT, CDR2 YENEEA. Trimming took off 2 bases at V and 3 bases at J, with 6 bases between the two ends. The CDR3 length is 13 residues. The CDR3 spells CASSLFSTDTQYF. In nucleotides, the CDR3 is TGTGCCAGCAGCTTATTCTCGACAGATACGCAGTATTTT.